Shown below are 5 T cell receptor beta chains from a single sample sequenced in a study of cytomegalovirus exposure and HLA in healthy donors. PCR employed 60 Vbeta and 13 Jbeta primers. Some clones are missing from TCRdb's copy, which holds only in-frame ones; the method was immunoSEQ multiplex PCR. The repertoire table contains over 70,000 clones. Sequences were obtained from PBMCs. These receptors were obtained from a woman aged 40 to 50 in good health and CMV-seropositive.

The V and J genes are TRBV7-8 and TRBJ2-3; 9 bases agree with TRBD2. The CDR3 contains 17 residues. Looked up from germline, CDR1 is SGHVS and CDR2 is FQNEAQ. V shed 2 bases, J shed 7 bases, and the junction held 13 bases outside the gene matches. The CDR3 reads CASSLRFRLAGKNTQYF. The CDR3 DNA reads TGTGCCAGCAGCTTACGTTTTAGGCTAGCGGGGAAAAATACGCAGTATTTT.

The rearrangement joins TRBV4-1 to TRBJ2-7, with 10 positions matching TRBD1. The CDR3 runs 18 residues. With V trimmed by 2 bases and J by 5 bases, 15 bases remained unmatched. Germline V gives CDR1 MGHRA, CDR2 YSYEKL. CDR3 residues: CASSQPGQGQKAQNEQYF. CDR3 nucleotide sequence: TGCGCCAGCAGCCAACCGGGACAGGGGCAAAAGGCCCAGAACGAGCAGTACTTC.

The chain links TRBV5-4 to TRBJ1-1; TRBD1 aligns across 7 bases. The trim removed 0 bases at V and 5 bases at J, leaving 1 base unmatched. Germline CDR1 reads SGHNT; CDR2 reads YYREEE (reference sequence). The CDR3 covers 13 residues. CDR3 loop: CASSLDRGTEAFF. CDR3 sequence (DNA): TGTGCCAGCAGCTTGGACAGGGGTACTGAAGCTTTCTTT.

The chain uses TRBV27 and TRBJ2-2; TRBD2 matches 8 bases. Losses at the gene ends were 3 bases for V and 5 bases for J; bases not matched to a gene: 8. The length of the CDR3 is 16 residues. Germline assignment: CDR1 MNHEY and CDR2 SMNVEV (reference sequence). The CDR3 DNA reads as TGTGCCAGCAGTTTTCCGGGACTAGGAGGAACCGGGGAGCTGTTTTTT. Amino acid sequence: CASSFPGLGGTGELFF.

CDR3 protein: CAWSVGRTSGYEQYF. CDR3 bases: TGTGCCTGGAGTGTAGGTAGGACTTCTGGGTACGAGCAGTACTTC. This chain links TRBV30 with TRBJ2-7, with D perhaps TRBD2 (5 bases). V dropped 0 bases and J dropped 4 bases, with 16 bases sitting between them. The CDR3 covers 15 residues. Germline V gives CDR1 GTSNPN, CDR2 SVGIG (reference sequence).